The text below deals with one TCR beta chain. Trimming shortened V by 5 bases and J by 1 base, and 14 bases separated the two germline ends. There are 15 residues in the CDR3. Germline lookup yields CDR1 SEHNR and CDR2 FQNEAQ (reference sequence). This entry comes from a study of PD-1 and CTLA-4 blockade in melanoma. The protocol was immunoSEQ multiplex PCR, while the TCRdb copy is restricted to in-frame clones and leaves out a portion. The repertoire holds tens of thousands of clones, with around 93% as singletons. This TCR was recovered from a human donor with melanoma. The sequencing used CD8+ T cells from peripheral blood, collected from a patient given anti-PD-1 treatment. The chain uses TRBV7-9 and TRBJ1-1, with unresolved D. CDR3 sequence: CASSPRTKSNTEAFF. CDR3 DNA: TGTGCCAGCAGCCCTAGGACGAAATCGAACACTGAAGCTTTCTTT.